This TCR beta chain appears in the sequencing data of a study of T cell repertoires in cytomegalovirus infection. Regarding the study as a whole: What dominated the ex vivo response were HLA-C-restricted CMV-specific TCR beta clonotypes.

TCRdb reanalysed the reads using MiXCR and keeps one entry per CDR3 protein. The sample contains some 680,000 distinct CDR3 sequences, less than 40% of which appear only once. This clonotype was observed a few times. As yet, its antigen is unknown. Germline lookup yields CDR1 SQVTM and CDR2 ANQGSEA. V lost 6 bases to trimming and J lost 3 bases; unmatched junction nucleotides: 10. The CDR3 runs 15 residues. This receptor was obtained from a human donor in good health (CMV status not recorded). Some clones in this sample may be carry-over from other donors' samples. Sequenced sample: PBMCs. The chain couples TRBV29-1 to TRBJ2-7, with 11 nucleotides matching TRBD1. The CDR3 loop reads CSVKPGTGGVYEQYF. The CDR3, as DNA: TGCAGCGTCAAACCAGGGACAGGGGGAGTCTACGAGCAGTACTTC.